This record concerns one T cell receptor (beta chain) sequence. This specimen comes from a study of T cell responses to AZD1222 COVID-19 vaccine. Sequenced by immunoSEQ multiplex PCR; TCRdb stores in-frame clones only, minus some. The profile shows 45,000 to 60,000 clones, around 80% of them singletons. CDR1 and CDR2 (germline): SEHNR, FQNEAQ (reference sequence). The CDR3 covers 13 residues. Losses at the gene ends were 5 bases for V and 6 bases for J; bases not matched to a gene: 4. The sample in question was peripheral blood, obtained on day 0 of AZD1222 vaccination. The receptor's source is an adult in good health. This sequence joins TRBV7-9 and TRBJ1-1, with 9 bases lining up with TRBD1. In DNA form, the CDR3 reads TGTGCCAGCAGCCTACAGGGGGCCGCTGAAGCTTTCTTT. Its protein product is CASSLQGAAEAFF.